The 18 T cell receptor beta chains below come from one sample, sequenced in a study of shared clonotypes between healthy human individuals. Sequencing used immunoSEQ multiplex PCR; TCRdb keeps in-frame clones, though not all of them. The table records more than 2 million clones, under 97% of them present only once. Sequencing was done on a sample of naive CD4+ T cells sorted from blood. The subset was: CD45RA+ positively selected. These TCRs come from a man aged 18 to 35 in good health.

V gene TRBV10-3 combines with J gene TRBJ2-7, with TRBD1 matching 7 bases. This CDR3 comprises 14 residues. Trimming took 6 bases from V and 2 from J; bases not matched to a gene: 7. Germline CDR1 reads ENHRY; CDR2 reads SYGVKD. CDR3 sequence reads: CAISPWDSTYEQYF. DNA of the CDR3: TGTGCCATCAGCCCTTGGGACAGTACCTACGAGCAGTACTTC.

This clone was found once. The chain's CDR3 is CASSRGHTQETQYF. The CDR3 coding sequence is TGTGCCAGCAGCAGGGGACATACCCAAGAGACCCAGTACTTC. This chain links TRBV5-5 with TRBJ2-5, with a possible D match to TRBD1 (6 bases). CDR3 length: 14 amino acids. Germline V CDR1 and CDR2: SGHKS, YYEKEE (reference sequence). Between the trimmed V and J ends, which lost 4 bases and 1 base, there was a span of 11 bases.

This CDR3 is CASSRPGEQYF. The CDR3 nucleotides read TGTGCCAGCAGCCGCCCTGGGGAGCAGTACTTC. The chain joins TRBV6-5 to TRBJ2-7, with D unresolved. The CDR3 spans 11 residues. Trimming left V 6 bases short and J 7 bases short, with 10 bases between. Per the germline V gene, CDR1 is MNHEY and CDR2 is SVGAGI.

The V call is TRBV11-2, the J call TRBJ1-5; tentative D call: TRBD1 (5 bases). Germline CDR1 SGHAT, CDR2 FQNNGV. V was shortened by 1 base and J by 5 bases, with 12 bases between the two germline ends. The length of the CDR3 is 15 residues. CDR3 sequence reads: CASSLGWGQDQPQHF. The CDR3 region has the DNA TGTGCCAGCAGCTTAGGATGGGGCCAAGATCAGCCCCAGCATTTT.

V gene TRBV6-6 combines with J gene TRBJ2-2; tentatively, D is TRBD1 (5 bases). Trimming left V 10 bases short and J 1 base short, with 13 bases between. The germline V gene has CDR1 MNHNY and CDR2 SVGAGI (reference sequence). The CDR3 contains 14 residues. The CDR3 loop is CATRGNQNTGELFF. CDR3 nucleotide sequence: TGTGCCACAAGGGGAAACCAGAACACCGGGGAGCTGTTTTTT.

This sequence joins TRBV30 and TRBJ1-5; D not certain. CDR1 is GTSNPN, CDR2 SVGIG, per germline (reference sequence). The CDR3 spans 13 residues. The germline V and J ends were trimmed by 0 bases and 6 bases, with 9 bases remaining between them. Here the CDR3 reads CAWSVQVGQPQHF. The CDR3 DNA reads TGTGCCTGGAGTGTGCAGGTGGGTCAGCCCCAGCATTTT.

The rearrangement uses TRBV7-2 and TRBJ2-5, with 8 bases matching TRBD2. The CDR3 totals 16 residues. CDR1 and CDR2 (germline): SGHTA, FQGNSA. The J segment lost 3 bases and the V segment lost 0 bases, leaving 6 bases of the junction unmatched. CDR3 DNA: TGTGCCAGCAGCTTAGCGACCGGACTAGCTGAAGAGACCCAGTACTTC. This codes for CASSLATGLAEETQYF.

This chain connects TRBV5-1 to TRBJ2-2; no reliable D call. The CDR3 spans 13 residues. With 1 base removed from V and 4 bases from J, the gap between germline ends came to 5 bases. Germline values: CDR1 SGHRS, CDR2 YFSETQ. The CDR3 spells CASSLYFTGELFF. The CDR3 nucleotides read TGCGCCAGCAGCTTGTATTTCACCGGGGAGCTGTTTTTT.

The chain uses TRBV4-3 and TRBJ2-7; perhaps TRBD1 as D (5 bases). V dropped 5 bases and J dropped 5 bases, with 13 bases sitting between them. Germline values: CDR1 LGHNA, CDR2 YSLEER. The CDR3 is 13 amino acids. The CDR3 loop reads CASSWDLGHEQYF. CDR3 DNA: TGCGCCAGCAGCTGGGATTTGGGGCACGAGCAGTACTTC.

The gene calls are TRBV30 and TRBJ2-1; TRBD1 matches at 9 bases. The CDR3 runs to 14 residues. After removal of 2 bases from V and 9 bases from J, the junction contained 8 bases not matched to a gene. CDR1 and CDR2 (germline): GTSNPN, SVGIG (reference sequence). The CDR3 sequence: CAWSSRQGVGEQFF. The CDR3 nucleotides read TGTGCCTGGAGTTCCCGACAGGGGGTAGGTGAGCAGTTCTTC.

The V gene is TRBV19, the J gene TRBJ2-7, with D perhaps TRBD1 (6 bases). The CDR3 spans 15 residues. The V end was cut by 3 bases, the J end by 3 bases, with 15 bases between. Germline V gene data show CDR1 as LNHDA and CDR2 as SQIVND (reference sequence). Here the CDR3 DNA reads TGTGCCAGTAGTATGGGCCAGGGGATCTACTACGAGCAGTACTTC. Protein: CASSMGQGIYYEQYF.

The gene calls are TRBV4-1 and TRBJ1-2; tentative D call: TRBD1 (6 bases). V lost 0 bases and J 5 bases, leaving 16 bases between the germline ends. The germline gives CDR1 MGHRA, CDR2 YSYEKL. CDR3 length: 16 residues. The DNA for the CDR3 is TGCGCCAGCAGCCAAGATGGGGGCACTCCAGTGTATGGCTACACCTTC. This translates into CASSQDGGTPVYGYTF.

The chain couples TRBV30 to TRBJ2-1; TRBD1 or TRBD2 may be the D gene (5 bases each). CDR3 length equals 12 residues. V lost 0 bases to trimming and J lost 12 bases, with 12 bases between them. Germline CDR1 and CDR2: GTSNPN and SVGIG (reference sequence). CDR3 region: CAWSVPAGRQFF. CDR3 DNA sequence: TGTGCCTGGAGTGTACCCGCAGGGAGGCAGTTCTTC. Complete variable domain (other parts from reference TRBV30 and TRBJ2-1): SQTIHQWPATLVQPVGSPLSLECTVEGTSNPNLYWYRQAAGRGLQLLFYSVGIGQISSEVPQNLSASRPQDRQFILSSKKLLLSDSGFYLCAWSVPAGRQFFGPGTRLTVL.

This clone was found once. The chain uses TRBV5-1 and TRBJ2-5, with 7 positions matching TRBD2. The CDR3 has 16 amino acids. The junction had 11 bases not matched to a gene; V was cut back by 4 bases and J by 2 bases. CDR1 and CDR2 (germline): SGHRS, YFSETQ. The DNA of the CDR3 is TGCGCCAGCAGCCCCGGATTGACTAGCCTTCAAGAGACCCAGTACTTC. It codes for CASSPGLTSLQETQYF.

The chain carries TRBV2 and TRBJ2-2; a possible D gene is TRBD1 (6 bases). The V gene lost 7 bases and the J gene lost 7 bases, with 16 bases spanning the gap. CDR1 and CDR2 (germline): SNHLY, FYNNEI. The CDR3 covers 14 residues. This CDR3 reads CASTPQGKDGELFF. Here the CDR3 DNA reads TGTGCCAGCACTCCCCAGGGGAAGGACGGGGAGCTGTTTTTT.

This chain joins TRBV18 and TRBJ1-2; 7 bases map to TRBD1. CDR1 is KGHSH and CDR2 is LQKENI in the germline V gene. CDR3 length: 16 residues. V gave up 4 bases and J gave up 0 bases; unmatched junction bases: 8. CDR3 coding DNA: TGTGCCAGCTCACTAGGACAGGTTTCAGCTAACTATGGCTACACCTTC. It encodes CASSLGQVSANYGYTF.

The chain has TRBV5-1 and TRBJ1-4, with TRBD1 matching 7 bases. The CDR3 is made up of 17 amino acids. CDR1 is SGHRS, CDR2 YFSETQ, per germline. V trimming: 3 bases; J trimming: 5 bases; junction bases outside the gene matches: 13. The DNA of the CDR3 is TGCGCCAGCAGCTGGAGGACAGGCCCCTCGGGGAATGAAAAACTGTTTTTT. Its translation: CASSWRTGPSGNEKLFF.

The V call is TRBV29-1, the J call TRBJ2-4; 7 positions match TRBD2. Germline lookup yields CDR1 SQVTM and CDR2 ANQGSEA. The CDR3 contains 13 residues. After removal of 1 base from V and 6 bases from J, the junction contained 3 bases not matched to a gene. CDR3 in DNA: TGCAGCGTTGAAGTTGGCGGGGGAAACATTCAGTACTTC. This translates into CSVEVGGGNIQYF.